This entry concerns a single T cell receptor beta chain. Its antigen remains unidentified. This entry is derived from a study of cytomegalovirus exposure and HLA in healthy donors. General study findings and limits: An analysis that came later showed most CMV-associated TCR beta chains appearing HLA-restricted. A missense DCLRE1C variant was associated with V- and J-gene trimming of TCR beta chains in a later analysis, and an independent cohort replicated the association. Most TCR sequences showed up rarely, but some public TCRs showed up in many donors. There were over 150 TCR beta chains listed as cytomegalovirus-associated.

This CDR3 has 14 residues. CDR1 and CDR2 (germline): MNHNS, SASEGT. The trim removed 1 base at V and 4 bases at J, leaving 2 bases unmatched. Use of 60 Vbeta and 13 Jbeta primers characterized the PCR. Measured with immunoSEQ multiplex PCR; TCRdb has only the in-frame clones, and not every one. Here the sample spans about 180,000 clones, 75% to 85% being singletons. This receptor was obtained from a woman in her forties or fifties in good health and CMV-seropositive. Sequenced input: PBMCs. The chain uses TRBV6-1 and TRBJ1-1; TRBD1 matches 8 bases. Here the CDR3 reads CASSEGTGITEAFF. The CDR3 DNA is TGTGCCAGCAGTGAAGGGACAGGGATCACTGAAGCTTTCTTT.